This T cell receptor beta chain was found in a study of tissue T cells after allogeneic stem cell transplantation. Assay: immunoSEQ multiplex PCR; the TCRdb copy retains only in-frame clones and omits some. The table has tens of thousands of clones, roughly 85% seen once. Looked up from germline, CDR1 is MNHEY and CDR2 is SVGAGI. The CDR3 is 13 residues long. The germline V and J ends were trimmed by 6 bases and 4 bases, with 12 bases remaining between them. This clone was counted a single time. Sequenced here: blood, sampled before transplantation. This sequence originates from a woman aged 18-49 years who later had graft-versus-host disease after an allogeneic stem cell transplant. The J gene is TRBJ1-1, the V gene TRBV6-5, with a possible D match to TRBD1 (5 bases). The DNA for the CDR3 is TGTGCCAGCAGAGACTCGGGGGGCACTGAAGCTTTCTTT. Protein product: CASRDSGGTEAFF.